This TCR beta chain was recovered during a study of Graves' ophthalmopathy and Graves' hyperthyroidism. This CDR3 spans 14 amino acids. CDR1 and CDR2 (germline): MNHEY, SVGAGI. J lost 9 bases, V lost 8 bases, and 10 bases had no gene match. The study amplified TCR beta CDR3 regions using RNA transcripts. RT-PCR in the first round used HTBI primers; a second-round multiplex PCR followed. TCRdb recomputed calls from the multiplex PCR reads with MiXCR, one row per CDR3 protein. The sample shows about 700,000 distinct CDR3 sequences, 35% to 50% of them seen only once. This clonotype has ten or more counts.

This receptor was identified in an adult man with Graves' ophthalmopathy. Sequenced: peripheral blood. The chain couples TRBV6-5 to TRBJ1-6; 7 bases fit TRBD1. The CDR3 reads CASGDRVISSPLHF. CDR3 nucleotide sequence: TGTGCCAGCGGTGACAGGGTCATCAGTTCACCCCTCCACTTT.